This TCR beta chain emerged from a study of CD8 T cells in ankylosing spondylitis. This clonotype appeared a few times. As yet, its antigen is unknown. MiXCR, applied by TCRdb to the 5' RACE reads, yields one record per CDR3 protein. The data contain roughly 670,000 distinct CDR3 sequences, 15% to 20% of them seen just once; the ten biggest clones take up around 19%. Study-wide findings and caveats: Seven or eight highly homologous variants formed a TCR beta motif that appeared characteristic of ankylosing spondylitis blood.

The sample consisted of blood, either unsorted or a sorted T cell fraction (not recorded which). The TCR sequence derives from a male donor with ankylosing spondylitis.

CDR3 DNA: TGTGCCAGCGAGGGGGGCGTAGGCGTCGGGAATCAGCCCCAGCATTTT. This encodes CASEGGVGVGNQPQHF. The chain carries TRBV6-1 and TRBJ1-5; maybe TRBD1 (6 bases). The ends were cut back, 8 bases at V and 4 bases at J, with 21 bases in the middle. The CDR3 extends over 16 amino acids. CDR1 is MNHNS and CDR2 is SASEGT in the germline V gene.